This T cell receptor beta chain was profiled in a study of T-cell memory formation after mild COVID-19. Study-level background: TCR clusters were mostly donor specific.

Sample barcodes and UMIs were carried by the TCR alpha and TCR beta cDNA libraries that 5'RACE generated with constant-segment primers. A single record per CDR3 protein comes from TCRdb applying MiXCR to the 5' RACE reads. The sample yields tens of thousands of distinct CDR3 sequences, about 12% seen once. This CDR3 spans 13 amino acids. Germline CDR1 and CDR2: LNHNV and YYDKDF (reference sequence). V shed 0 bases and J shed 6 bases, with 6 bases lying between them. Study-level points and caveats: There was a balanced CD4/CD8 profile in clones contracting day 15 to 85, and later expanders leaned CD4+. A second wave of clones peaked on day 37, and their SARS-CoV-2 specificity went unconfirmed.

This clonotype was seen a few times. The antigen remains unidentified. The origin of this receptor is an adult woman who had mild COVID-19 (a few samples of this study predate the infection). Cell type and time point are not known. Sequenced: PBMCs or a T cell subset sorted from them (not recorded which). The V call is TRBV15, the J call TRBJ2-1; a possible D gene is TRBD1 (5 bases). Here the CDR3 DNA reads TGTGCCACCAGCAGAGAAGACAGCAATGAGCAGTTCTTC. As protein: CATSREDSNEQFF.